This entry lists 9 T cell receptor beta chains sequenced from one sample in a study of blood T cell repertoires in COVID-19. Repertoires were generated with immunoSEQ multiplex PCR, while TCRdb's copy carries only in-frame clones and drops some. The sample lists some 340,000 clones, 87% seen once, with about 5.4% in the top ten. Sequencing input: PBMCs or T cells enriched from blood (not recorded which). These receptors came from a woman in her twenties or thirties who had recovered from COVID-19.

The chain couples TRBV4-2 to TRBJ2-7, with D maybe TRBD2 (6 bases). Trimming cost V 6 bases and J 0 bases, with 15 bases left between them. The CDR3 is 15 residues long. CDR1 LGHNA and CDR2 YNFKEQ come from the germline V gene. Here the CDR3 DNA reads TGTGCCAGCAGGGTCGGGGGAGGAGGCTCCTACGAGCAGTACTTC. As protein: CASRVGGGGSYEQYF.

The chain uses TRBV5-6 and TRBJ2-5; D is unclear. Germline values: CDR1 SGHDT, CDR2 YYEEEE. There are 10 residues in the CDR3. V dropped 3 bases and J dropped 7 bases, with 4 bases sitting between them. Written as DNA, the CDR3 is TGTGCCAGCAGCTCAGGGACCCAGTACTTC. Translation gives CASSSGTQYF.

The rearrangement uses TRBV7-9 and TRBJ1-3; D remains unclear. V was pared by 7 bases and J by 0 bases, with 7 bases between. Germline lookup yields CDR1 SEHNR and CDR2 FQNEAQ (reference sequence). This CDR3 comprises 13 residues. CDR3: CASTSGSGNTIYF. The CDR3 bases are TGTGCCAGCACTTCAGGCTCTGGAAACACCATATATTTT.

The chain employs TRBV28 and TRBJ1-6; no definite D call. V was pared by 10 bases and J by 0 bases, with 7 bases between. Looked up from germline, CDR1 is MDHEN and CDR2 is SYDVKM. The CDR3 has 13 amino acids. In DNA form, the CDR3 reads TGTGCCACGGCGGGCTCCTATAATTCACCCCTCCACTTT. It is translated as CATAGSYNSPLHF.

J is TRBJ1-3 and V is TRBV28; possible D gene TRBD1, 5 bases. V lost 4 bases and J lost 3, with 16 bases in between. The length of the CDR3 is 16 residues. Germline CDR1 is MDHEN and CDR2 is SYDVKM. The CDR3 is CASSSAGGYGGNTIYF. The CDR3 region has the DNA TGTGCCAGCAGTTCCGCCGGGGGGTACGGTGGAAACACCATATATTTT.

This clone was recorded a few times. This chain connects TRBV5-6 to TRBJ2-2, with a possible D match to TRBD2 (6 bases). Trimming pared 6 bases from V and 7 bases from J, leaving 13 bases between. Germline lookup yields CDR1 SGHDT and CDR2 YYEEEE. The CDR3 runs to 13 residues. DNA for the CDR3: TGTGCCAGCACCTTCGGAGGGAGCGGGGAGCTGTTTTTT. This gives the protein CASTFGGSGELFF.

The gene calls are TRBV11-2 and TRBJ1-1; 9 bases match TRBD1. This CDR3 region has 16 residues. V trimming: 3 bases; J trimming: 3 bases; junction bases outside the gene matches: 8. Germline CDR1 and CDR2: SGHAT and FQNNGV. DNA for the CDR3: TGTGCCAGCAGCTTCCGACCGGGACAGGGTTACACTGAAGCTTTCTTT. Translation: CASSFRPGQGYTEAFF.

V is TRBV18 and J is TRBJ1-1; 11 nucleotides match TRBD1. The J segment lost 3 bases and the V segment lost 3 bases, leaving 9 bases of the junction unmatched. The CDR3 runs 17 residues. The germline V gene has CDR1 KGHSH and CDR2 LQKENI. This CDR3 reads CASSPPGTGGLDTEAFF. The CDR3 DNA sequence: TGTGCCAGCTCACCCCCCGGGACAGGGGGGTTGGACACTGAAGCTTTCTTT.

V is TRBV19 and J is TRBJ1-5; 7 bases are a match to TRBD1. The CDR3 is 15 residues long. Germline V gene lookup returns CDR1 LNHDA and CDR2 SQIVND (reference sequence). V lost 4 bases to trimming and J lost 5 bases; unmatched junction nucleotides: 8. CDR3 sequence (DNA): TGTGCCAGTAGTAATAGGGACAGTAGTCATCAGCCCCAGCATTTT. This translates into CASSNRDSSHQPQHF. The entire variable domain, with the rest obtained from reference TRBV19 and TRBJ1-5, is as follows: DGGITQSPKYLFRKEGQNVTLSCEQNLNHDAMYWYRQDPGQGLRLIYYSQIVNDFQKGDIAEGYSVSREKKESFPLTVTSAQKNPTAFYLCASSNRDSSHQPQHFGDGTRLSIL.